This TCR beta chain was captured in a study of blood T cells in healthy people across ages. The use of a sample-barcoded 5' primer and a J-beta primer mix characterized a second PCR of about 7 to 12 cycles. TCRdb reanalysed the 5' RACE reads using MiXCR and keeps one entry per CDR3 protein. The sample has about 1,500,000 distinct CDR3 sequences; 28% are singletons. Germline-derived CDR1 and CDR2 are DFQATT and SNEGSKA (reference sequence). Germline trimming cut 3 bases from V and 6 bases from J; bases unmatched to any gene: 6. CDR3 size: 13 residues. Sequenced input: blood. This chain connects TRBV20-1 to TRBJ2-3, with 7 bases aligning to TRBD1. The TCR comes from a young woman in good health. CDR3 sequence (DNA): TGCAGTGCTAGGGACGACAGGGCCGATACGCAGTATTTT. Protein: CSARDDRADTQYF.